Below, 9 T cell receptor beta chains from the same sample are listed, as sequenced in a study of T cell responses to AZD1222 COVID-19 vaccine. Assay used: immunoSEQ multiplex PCR; TCRdb lists only in-frame clones, some missing. This table holds 150,000 or so clones, around 92% found once. The sample consisted of peripheral blood, taken on day 0 of AZD1222 vaccination. The receptors originated from an adult in good health.

This chain uses TRBV3-1 (or the pseudogene TRBV3-2) with TRBJ2-1, with 14 bases aligning to TRBD2. The CDR3 totals 17 residues. The V and J ends lost 1 base and 2 bases, in that order; junction bases with no gene match: 1. Germline values: CDR1 LGHDT, CDR2 YNNKEL (reference sequence). The chain's CDR3 is CASSQGLAGGAYNEQFF. The CDR3 DNA reads TGTGCCAGCAGCCAAGGACTAGCGGGGGGGGCCTACAATGAGCAGTTCTTC.

The chain couples TRBV6-5 to TRBJ2-3; D gene ambiguous. The CDR3 extends over 14 amino acids. V lost 0 bases and J lost 0, with 4 bases in between. Per the germline V gene, CDR1 is MNHEY and CDR2 is SVGAGI. Here the CDR3 DNA reads TGTGCCAGCAGTTACTCCCTTAGCACAGATACGCAGTATTTT. Its translation is CASSYSLSTDTQYF.

The chain combines TRBV9 with TRBJ2-2; 7 nucleotides agree with TRBD2. The CDR3 length is 16 residues. Germline values: CDR1 SGDLS, CDR2 YYNGEE. V trimming: 0 bases; J trimming: 4 bases; junction bases outside the gene matches: 6. As DNA, the CDR3 is TGTGCCAGCAGCGTAGTTGGCGGGGGAACCACCGGGGAGCTGTTTTTT. This encodes CASSVVGGGTTGELFF.

The J gene is TRBJ1-1, the V gene TRBV6-2 or TRBV6-3; D call uncertain. Trimming left V 0 bases short and J 10 bases short, with 9 bases between. The CDR3 loop spans 12 amino acids. Per the germline V gene, CDR1 is MNHEY and CDR2 is SVGEGT. CDR3 in amino acids: CASSYSISAAFF. The CDR3 DNA reads as TGTGCCAGCAGTTACTCGATCTCGGCAGCTTTCTTT.

The chain couples TRBV3-1 (or the pseudogene TRBV3-2) to TRBJ2-1; 10 bases fit TRBD1. The V and J ends lost 5 bases and 1 base, in that order; junction bases with no gene match: 2. The CDR3 is 15 residues long. Per germline, CDR1 LGHDT and CDR2 YNNKEL (reference sequence). The CDR3 loop reads CASSRTGGSYNEQFF. The DNA for the CDR3 is TGTGCCAGCAGCAGGACAGGGGGATCCTACAATGAGCAGTTCTTC.

The rearrangement uses TRBV10-2 and TRBJ2-7; D possibly corresponds to TRBD2 (6 bases). This CDR3 is built from 14 residues. CDR1 is WSHSY and CDR2 is SAAADI in the germline V gene. V lost 2 bases, J lost 8 bases, and 16 bases lay in between. CDR3 nucleotides: TGCGCCAGCAGTGAGAGAAGCGGGCGCACCCAGCAGTACTTC. Translated, it gives CASSERSGRTQQYF.

The genes are TRBV27 and TRBJ1-3, with no clear D. Germline V gene lookup returns CDR1 MNHEY and CDR2 SMNVEV (reference sequence). This CDR3 comprises 13 residues. V was clipped by 6 bases and J by 0 bases, with 6 bases between them. CDR3 residues: CASRRTSGNTIYF. The CDR3 DNA follows: TGTGCCAGCAGACGGACCTCTGGAAACACCATATATTTT.

The chain uses TRBV2 and TRBJ1-1; no firm D call. Trimming pared 5 bases from V and 2 bases from J, leaving 6 bases between. Germline V lookup: CDR1 SNHLY, CDR2 FYNNEI. The CDR3 consists of 12 residues. The CDR3 is CASSSDNTEAFF. The CDR3 DNA is TGTGCCAGCAGTTCAGATAACACTGAAGCTTTCTTT.

The CDR3 reads CASSPGTSGTFEQYF. Here the CDR3 DNA reads TGTGCCAGCAGCCCGGGGACTAGCGGGACTTTTGAGCAGTACTTC. The chain joins TRBV7-9 to TRBJ2-7; 13 bases align to TRBD2. The CDR3 runs to 15 residues. The germline gives CDR1 SEHNR, CDR2 FQNEAQ (reference sequence). V lost 5 bases, J lost 7 bases, and 8 bases stayed unmatched.